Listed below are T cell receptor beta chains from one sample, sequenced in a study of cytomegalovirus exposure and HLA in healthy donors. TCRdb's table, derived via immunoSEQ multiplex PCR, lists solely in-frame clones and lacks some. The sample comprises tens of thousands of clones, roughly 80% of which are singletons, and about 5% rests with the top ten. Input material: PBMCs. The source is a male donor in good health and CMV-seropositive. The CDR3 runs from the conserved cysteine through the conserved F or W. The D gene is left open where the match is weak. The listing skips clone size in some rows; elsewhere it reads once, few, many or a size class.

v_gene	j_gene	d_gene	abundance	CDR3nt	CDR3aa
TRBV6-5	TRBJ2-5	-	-	TGTGCCAGCAGGGGGACTGTTTCACTTTCGGGAGAGCAGTACTTC	CASRGTVSLSGEQYF
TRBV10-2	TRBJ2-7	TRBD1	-	TGCGCCAGCAGTGAGCCGGGACAGGGAAGATCCTACGAGCAGTACTTC	CASSEPGQGRSYEQYF
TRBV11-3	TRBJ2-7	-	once	TGTGCCAGCAGCTTAGACCGGGACTCCGACTACGAGCAGTACTTC	CASSLDRDSDYEQYF
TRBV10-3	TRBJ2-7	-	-	TGTGCCATCAGTGAGGCGGAGCCGGGCGAGCAGTACTTC	CAISEAEPGEQYF
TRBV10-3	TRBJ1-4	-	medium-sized	TGTGCCATCAGTGAAAGACAGATTCTTGGGGTTGAAAAACTGTTTTTT	CAISERQILGVEKLFF
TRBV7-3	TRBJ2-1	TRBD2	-	TGTGCCAGCAGCTTAAGCGGTGGCGGGGGGCGGGGTAATGAGCAGTTCTTC	CASSLSGGGGRGNEQFF
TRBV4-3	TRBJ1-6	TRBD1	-	TGCGCCAGCAGCGGACAGGGAACGGGAGAACCCCTCCACTTT	CASSGQGTGEPLHF
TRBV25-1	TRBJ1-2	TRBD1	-	TGTGCCAGCAGTGTGACAGGGGGCTTCTATGGCTACACCTTC	CASSVTGGFYGYTF
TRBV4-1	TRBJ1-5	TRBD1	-	TGCGCCAGCAGCCAAGATGAAGGGGGGAGACAGGGCAATAGCAATCAGCCCCAGCATTTT	CASSQDEGGRQGNSNQPQHF
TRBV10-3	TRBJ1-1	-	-	TGTGCCATCAGCGAGGTGGGCTCTACTGAAGCTTTCTTT	CAISEVGSTEAFF
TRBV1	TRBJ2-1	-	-	TGCACCAGCAGCCAAGCCGTGGCGGCGTTGCGGCAGTTCTTC	CTSSQAVAALRQFF
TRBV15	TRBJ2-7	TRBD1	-	TGTGCCACCTCCCGGGACAGGGGTTACGAGCAGTACTTC	CATSRDRGYEQYF
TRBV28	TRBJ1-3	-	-	TGTGCCAGCAGTCTCAGGGTCGCGCGTGGAAACACCATATATTTT	CASSLRVARGNTIYF
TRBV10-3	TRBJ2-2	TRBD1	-	TGTGCCATCAGGCCCGGGACAGGGGACACCGGGGAGCTGTTTTTT	CAIRPGTGDTGELFF
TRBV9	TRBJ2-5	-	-	TGTGCCAGCAGCGTAGATAGCGGCCCCCAGTACTTC	CASSVDSGPQYF
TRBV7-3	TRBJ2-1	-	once	TGTGCCAGCAGCTCCGGAGGGGGGGGCATATATGAGCAGTTCTTC	CASSSGGGGIYEQFF
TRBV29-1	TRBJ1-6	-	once	TGCAGCGCCCTTCCGGACAGCCTTAATTCACCCCTCCACTTT	CSALPDSLNSPLHF
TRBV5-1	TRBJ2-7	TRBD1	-	TGCGCCAGCACCCCGACAGGGGGCCTGTCCCCCTACGAGCAGTACTTC	CASTPTGGLSPYEQYF
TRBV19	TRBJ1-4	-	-	TGTGCCAGTAGGAATTACAGGGCTAATGAAAAACTGTTTTTT	CASRNYRANEKLFF
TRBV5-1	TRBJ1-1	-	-	TGCGCCAGCAACCAAGGCGGGAACACTGAAGCTTTCTTT	CASNQGGNTEAFF
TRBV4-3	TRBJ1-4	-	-	TGCGCCAGCAGCCAAGATGGGGGCGAAAAACTGTTTTTT	CASSQDGGEKLFF
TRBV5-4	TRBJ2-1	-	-	TGTGCCAGCAGCTTAGGGGGGGGCGTGAATGAGCAGTTCTTC	CASSLGGGVNEQFF
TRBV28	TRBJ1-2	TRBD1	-	TGTGCCAGCAGTCTCTCGGGACAGCCGACCTTCTATGGCTACACCTTC	CASSLSGQPTFYGYTF
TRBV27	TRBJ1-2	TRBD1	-	TGTGCCAGCAGTTTGGGGACAGCCTATGGCTACACCTTC	CASSLGTAYGYTF
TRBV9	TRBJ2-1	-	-	TGTGCCAGCAGCGTAGATAGCGGTACCTACAATGAGCAGTTCTTC	CASSVDSGTYNEQFF
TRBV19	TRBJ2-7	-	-	TGTGCCAGTAGTATAGCCGCAGGGCGGGAGCAGTACTTC	CASSIAAGREQYF
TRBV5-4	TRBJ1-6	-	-	TGTGCCAGCAGCTTGGGGGGCAGATTATCCTCCTATAATTCACCCCTCCACTTT	CASSLGGRLSSYNSPLHF
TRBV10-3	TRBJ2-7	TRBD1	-	TGTGCCATCAGTGAGTTTGTGACAGGGGGCGACGAGCAGTACTTC	CAISEFVTGGDEQYF
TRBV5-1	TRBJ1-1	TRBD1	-	TGCGCCAGCAGCGGCCGGGACAGGGGGCTTAGTGCGGCTGAAGCTTTCTTT	CASSGRDRGLSAAEAFF
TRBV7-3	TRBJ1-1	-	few	TGTGCCAGCAGCTTAACCTACAGGGTCCAGAACACTGAAGCTTTCTTT	CASSLTYRVQNTEAFF
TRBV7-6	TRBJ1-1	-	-	TGTGCCAGCAGCCTACTTCTAAGGGGAAGCGCTGAAGCTTTCTTT	CASSLLLRGSAEAFF
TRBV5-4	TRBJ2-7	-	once	TGTGCCAGCAGCCGGACAGAGTTTCCCTACGAGCAGTACTTC	CASSRTEFPYEQYF
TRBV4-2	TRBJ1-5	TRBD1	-	TGTGCCAGCAGCCAAGAGACAGGGGGAGTTCAGCCCCAGCATTTT	CASSQETGGVQPQHF
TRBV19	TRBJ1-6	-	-	TGTGCCAGTAGTATTGGCAATTCACCCCTCCACTTT	CASSIGNSPLHF
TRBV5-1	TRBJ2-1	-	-	TGCGCCAGCAGCTTGGCCCAGAATGAGCAGTTCTTC	CASSLAQNEQFF
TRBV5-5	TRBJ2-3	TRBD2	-	TGTGCCAGCAGCATCACTAGCGGGGGAGCAGATACGCAGTATTTT	CASSITSGGADTQYF
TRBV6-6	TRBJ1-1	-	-	TGTGCCAGCAGTGGAGAAGGTGTAATGAACACTGAAGCTTTCTTT	CASSGEGVMNTEAFF
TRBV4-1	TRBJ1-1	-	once	TGCGCCAGCAGCCAGGCGAGGGGAGGGTATGAAGCTTTCTTT	CASSQARGGYEAFF
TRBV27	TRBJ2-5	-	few	TGTGCCAGCAGTTTATATGGCGGGGCGAACCAAGAGACCCAGTACTTC	CASSLYGGANQETQYF
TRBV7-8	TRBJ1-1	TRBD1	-	TGTGCCAGCGGGAAGAGACAGGGGAACTCATTAAACACTGAAGCTTTCTTT	CASGKRQGNSLNTEAFF
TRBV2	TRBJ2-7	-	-	TGTGCCAGCAGGGTGGTCTACGAGCAGTACTTC	CASRVVYEQYF